This T cell receptor (beta chain) stems from a study of T cell repertoires in cytomegalovirus infection. One entry per CDR3 protein, called by TCRdb with MiXCR from the reads. This sample has roughly 730,000 distinct CDR3 sequences; around 32% occur once, and the top ten carry about 20%. With regard to this clonotype: What it binds is unknown.

CDR3 length equals 15 residues. With V trimmed by 3 bases and J by 2 bases, 6 bases remained unmatched. Germline V gene sequence: CDR1 SGHVS, CDR2 FNYEAQ. This sequence originates from a human donor in good health (CMV status not recorded). Some clones in this sample may be carry-over from other donors' samples. V and J are TRBV7-6 and TRBJ2-7; the match to TRBD1 covers 8 bases. Sequencing was performed on cultured PBMCs, taken from culture after CMV antigen stimulation. Written as DNA, the CDR3 is TGTGCCAGCAGCTTCATTCCGGGACAGGCCTACGAGCAGTACTTC. It encodes CASSFIPGQAYEQYF.